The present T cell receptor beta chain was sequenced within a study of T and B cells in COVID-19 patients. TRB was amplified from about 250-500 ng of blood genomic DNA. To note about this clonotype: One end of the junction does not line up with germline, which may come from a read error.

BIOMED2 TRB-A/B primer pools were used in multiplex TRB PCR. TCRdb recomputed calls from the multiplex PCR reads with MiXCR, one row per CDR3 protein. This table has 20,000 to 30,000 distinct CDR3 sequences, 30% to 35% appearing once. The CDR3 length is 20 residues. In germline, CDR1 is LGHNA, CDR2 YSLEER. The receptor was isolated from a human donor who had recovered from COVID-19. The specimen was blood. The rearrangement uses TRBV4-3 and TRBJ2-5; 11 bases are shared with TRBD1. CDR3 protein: CASSQERTGGAGLPGETQYF. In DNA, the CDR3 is TGTGCCAGCAGCCAAGAACGGACAGGGGGCGCGGGACTCCCGGGGGAGACCCAGTACTTC.